A single T cell receptor (beta chain) is shown here with its context. Its antigen is not known. This may be a read error: a much more frequent sequence differs by one nucleotide. Donors each provided 9.5 to 10 milliliters of peripheral blood. A second PCR, run for roughly 6 to 11 cycles, used a sample-barcoded 5' primer plus a J-beta primer mix. Each cDNA molecule, via a template-switch adaptor with 12 random nucleotides, was tagged. Paired-end reads containing CDR3 totaled no fewer than 3 million for each sample. Using its own MiXCR run on the 5' RACE reads, TCRdb lists one record per CDR3 protein. The sample has 870,000 or so distinct CDR3 sequences, 29% seen once; the top ten hold 15% to 20%. This CDR3 comprises 16 residues. The sample is drawn from a study of blood T cells in healthy people across ages. General observations from the study: Long-lived donors had more naive CD4+ cells and higher diversity than aged donors.

The sample taken for sequencing was blood. This chain joins TRBV12-3 or TRBV12-4 and TRBJ2-1, with D possibly TRBD2 on 7 matching bases. The DNA end favors TRBJ2-7, so the J call may be wrong. The sequence was collected from a woman aged 80 or over in good health. DNA of the CDR3: TGTGCCAGCACTCTTTCCCCAGGCGGGGGCTACAATGAGCAGTACTTC. Translation gives CASTLSPGGGYNEQYF.